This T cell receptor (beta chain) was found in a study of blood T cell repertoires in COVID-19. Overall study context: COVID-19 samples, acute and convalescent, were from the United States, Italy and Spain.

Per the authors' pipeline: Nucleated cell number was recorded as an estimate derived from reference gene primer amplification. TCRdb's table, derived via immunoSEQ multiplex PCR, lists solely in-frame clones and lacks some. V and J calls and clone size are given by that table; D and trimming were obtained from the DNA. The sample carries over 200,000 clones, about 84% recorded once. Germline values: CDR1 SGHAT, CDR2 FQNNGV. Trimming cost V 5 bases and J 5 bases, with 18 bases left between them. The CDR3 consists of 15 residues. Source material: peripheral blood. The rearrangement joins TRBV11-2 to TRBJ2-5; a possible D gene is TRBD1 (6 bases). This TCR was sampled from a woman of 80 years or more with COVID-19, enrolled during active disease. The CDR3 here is CASSLGAQGWETQYF. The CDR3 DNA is TGTGCCAGCAGCCTGGGGGCCCAGGGGTGGGAGACCCAGTACTTC.